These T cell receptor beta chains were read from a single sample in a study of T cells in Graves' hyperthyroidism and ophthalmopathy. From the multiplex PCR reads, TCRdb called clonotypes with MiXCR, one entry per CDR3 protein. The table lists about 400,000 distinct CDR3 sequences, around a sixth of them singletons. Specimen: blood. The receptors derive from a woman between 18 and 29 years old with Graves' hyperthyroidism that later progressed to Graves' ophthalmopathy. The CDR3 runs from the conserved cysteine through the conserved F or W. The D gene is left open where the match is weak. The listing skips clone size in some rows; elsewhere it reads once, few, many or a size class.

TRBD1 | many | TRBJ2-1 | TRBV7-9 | CASSLNRGPSSYNEQFF | TGTGCCAGCAGCTTAAACAGGGGGCCCAGCTCCTACAATGAGCAGTTCTTC
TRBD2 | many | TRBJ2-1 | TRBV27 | CASSVAGGNNEQFF | TGTGCCAGCAGTGTAGCGGGAGGTAACAATGAGCAGTTCTTC
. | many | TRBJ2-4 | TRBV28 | CASRQGTKNIQYF | TGTGCCAGCAGACAGGGTACCAAAAACATTCAGTACTTC
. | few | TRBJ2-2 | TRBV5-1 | CASSLAPGVSNTGELFF | TGCGCCAGCAGCTTGGCCCCGGGCGTATCGAACACCGGGGAGCTGTTTTTT
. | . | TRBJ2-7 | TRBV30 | CAWNNRVTPYEQYF | TGTGCCTGGAATAACAGGGTTACTCCCTACGAGCAGTACTTC
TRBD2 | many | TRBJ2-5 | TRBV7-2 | CASSSQPGLALGLETQYF | TGTGCCAGCAGCTCGCAACCGGGACTAGCTTTGGGGTTGGAGACCCAGTACTTC
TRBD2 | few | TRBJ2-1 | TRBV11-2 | CASSLISLAGVNEQFF | TGTGCCAGCAGCTTGATATCACTAGCGGGAGTCAATGAGCAGTTCTTC
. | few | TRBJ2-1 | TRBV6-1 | CASRGLTDNEQFF | TGTGCCAGCAGGGGTTTAACAGACAATGAGCAGTTCTTC
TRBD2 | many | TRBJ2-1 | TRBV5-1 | CASSLESGTSGEQFF | TGCGCCAGCAGCTTGGAAAGCGGGACTAGCGGGGAGCAGTTCTTC
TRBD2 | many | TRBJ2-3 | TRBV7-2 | CASSPRFGTSGISTDTQYF | TGTGCCAGCAGCCCACGCTTCGGGACTAGCGGGATTAGCACAGATACGCAGTATTTT
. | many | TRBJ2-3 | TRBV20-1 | CSARDGGVDTQYF | TGCAGTGCTAGAGATGGGGGCGTAGATACGCAGTATTTT
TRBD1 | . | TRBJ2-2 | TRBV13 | CASSQGQGHYTGELFF | TGTGCCAGCAGCCAGGGACAGGGGCACTACACCGGGGAGCTGTTTTTT
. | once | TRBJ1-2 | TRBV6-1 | CASSRRQCYTF | TGTGCCAGCAGCCGCCGGCAATGCTACACCTTC
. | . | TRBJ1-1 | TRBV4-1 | CASSQADRTNTEAFF | TGCGCCAGCAGCCAAGCAGACAGGACGAACACTGAAGCTTTCTTT
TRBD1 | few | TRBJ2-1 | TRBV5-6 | CASSLYRGGDEQFF | TGTGCCAGCAGCTTGTACAGGGGTGGAGATGAGCAGTTCTTC
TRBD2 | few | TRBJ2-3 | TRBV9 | CASSITSGGTDTQYF | TGTGCCAGCAGCATCACTAGCGGGGGCACAGATACGCAGTATTTT
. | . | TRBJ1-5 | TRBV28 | CASSPGPAGAGNQPQHF | TGTGCCAGCAGTCCCGGGCCGGCAGGGGCGGGCAATCAGCCCCAGCATTTT
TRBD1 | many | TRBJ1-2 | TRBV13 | CASSFRPGQGITF | TGTGCCAGCAGCTTCCGACCGGGACAGGGTATTACCTTC
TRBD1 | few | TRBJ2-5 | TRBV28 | CASSFLLGTWTGVEETQYF | TGTGCCAGCAGTTTCCTACTCGGAACCTGGACAGGAGTTGAAGAGACCCAGTACTTC
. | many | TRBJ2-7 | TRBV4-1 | CASSQDGIGREQYF | TGCGCCAGCAGCCAAGATGGTATTGGACGGGAGCAGTACTTC
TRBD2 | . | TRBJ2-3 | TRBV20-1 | CSAWTSGRADTQYF | TGCAGTGCTTGGACTAGCGGGAGGGCTGATACGCAGTATTTT
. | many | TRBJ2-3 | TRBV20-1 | CSASRVRTDTQYF | TGCAGTGCTAGTCGGGTGAGGACAGATACGCAGTATTTT
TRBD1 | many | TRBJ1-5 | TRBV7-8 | CASSQSQGVGQPQHF | TGTGCCAGCAGCCAGTCACAGGGGGTAGGTCAGCCCCAGCATTTT
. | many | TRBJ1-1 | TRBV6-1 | CASSEAWGRVMVNTEAFF | TGTGCCAGCAGTGAAGCGTGGGGAAGAGTTATGGTGAACACTGAAGCTTTCTTT